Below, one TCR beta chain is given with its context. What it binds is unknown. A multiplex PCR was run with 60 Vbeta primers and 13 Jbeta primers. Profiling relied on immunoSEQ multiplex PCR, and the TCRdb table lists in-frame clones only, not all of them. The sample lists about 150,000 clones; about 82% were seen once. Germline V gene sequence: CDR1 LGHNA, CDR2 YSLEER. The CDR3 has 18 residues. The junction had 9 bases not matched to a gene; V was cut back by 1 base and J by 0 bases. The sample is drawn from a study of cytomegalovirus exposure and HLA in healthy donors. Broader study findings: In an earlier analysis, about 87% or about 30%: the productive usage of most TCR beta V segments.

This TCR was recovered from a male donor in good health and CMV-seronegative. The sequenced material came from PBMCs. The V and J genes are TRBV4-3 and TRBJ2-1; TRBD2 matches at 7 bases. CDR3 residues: CASSQAGRRDYSYNEQFF. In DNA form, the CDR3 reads TGCGCCAGCAGCCAAGCTGGCCGGAGGGACTACTCCTACAATGAGCAGTTCTTC.